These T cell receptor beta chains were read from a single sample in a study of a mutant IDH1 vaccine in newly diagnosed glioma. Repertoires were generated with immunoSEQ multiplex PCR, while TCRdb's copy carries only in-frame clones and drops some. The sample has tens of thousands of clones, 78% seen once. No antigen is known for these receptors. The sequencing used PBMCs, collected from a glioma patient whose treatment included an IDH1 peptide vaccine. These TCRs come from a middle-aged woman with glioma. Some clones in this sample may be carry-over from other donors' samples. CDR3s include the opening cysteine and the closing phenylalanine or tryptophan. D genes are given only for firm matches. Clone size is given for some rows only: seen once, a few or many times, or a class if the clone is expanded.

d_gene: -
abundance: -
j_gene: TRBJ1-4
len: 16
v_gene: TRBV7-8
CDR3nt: TGTGCCAGCAGCTTAATCTACCCGGCAACTAATGAAAAACTGTTTTTT
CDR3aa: CASSLIYPATNEKLFF

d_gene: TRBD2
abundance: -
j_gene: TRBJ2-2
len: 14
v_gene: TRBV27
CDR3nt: TGTGCCAGCAGTCGAAGACTAGCTCCCGGGGAGCTGTTTTTT
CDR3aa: CASSRRLAPGELFF

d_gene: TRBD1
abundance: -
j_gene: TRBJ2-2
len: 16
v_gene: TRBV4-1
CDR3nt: TGCGCCAGCAGCCCAGGCCCAGGGGGCAACACCGGGGAGCTGTTTTTT
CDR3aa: CASSPGPGGNTGELFF

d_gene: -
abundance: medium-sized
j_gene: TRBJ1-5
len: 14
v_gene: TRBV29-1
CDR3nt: TGCAGCGTAGTTCTGGGGGGAAGCAATCAGCCCCAGCATTTT
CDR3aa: CSVVLGGSNQPQHF

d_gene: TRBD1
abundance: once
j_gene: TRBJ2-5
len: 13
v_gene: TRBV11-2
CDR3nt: TGTGCCAGCGGTACAGGGGGGCAAGAGACCCAGTACTTC
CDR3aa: CASGTGGQETQYF

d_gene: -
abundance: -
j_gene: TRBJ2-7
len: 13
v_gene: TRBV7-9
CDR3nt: TGTGCCAGCACCCAAGGCAGCCTCGGGGAGCAGTACTTC
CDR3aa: CASTQGSLGEQYF

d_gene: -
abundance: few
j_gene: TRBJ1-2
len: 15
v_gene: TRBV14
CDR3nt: TGTGCCAGCAGCCTCCTCGGGCAGGGAGCCTATGGCTACACCTTC
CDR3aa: CASSLLGQGAYGYTF

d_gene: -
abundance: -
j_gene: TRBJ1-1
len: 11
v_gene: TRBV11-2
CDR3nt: TGTGCCAGCAGCTATATCACTGAAGCTTTCTTT
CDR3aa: CASSYITEAFF

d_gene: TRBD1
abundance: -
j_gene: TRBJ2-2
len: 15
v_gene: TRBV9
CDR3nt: TGTGCCAGCAGCTCGAGGGACAGGGGGTCCGGGGAGCTGTTTTTT
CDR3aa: CASSSRDRGSGELFF

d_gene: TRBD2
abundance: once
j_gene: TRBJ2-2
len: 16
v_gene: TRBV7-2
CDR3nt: TGTGCCAGCAGCTTGATGGCGGGAGGGTCGATCGGGGAGCTGTTTTTT
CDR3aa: CASSLMAGGSIGELFF